The T cell receptor beta chain described here comes from a study of shared clonotypes between healthy human individuals. Regarding this clone: Its antigen remains unidentified.

DNA at 150 to 200 ng, some 31,000 T cell genomes, went into sorted-subset replicate PCRs. Method: immunoSEQ multiplex PCR; TCRdb's copy keeps in-frame clones and lacks some. The data hold roughly 2 million clones, with roughly 95% observed a single time. CDR3 length equals 15 residues. V dropped 0 bases and J dropped 0 bases, with 5 bases sitting between them. Per germline, CDR1 MNHNY and CDR2 SVGAGI (reference sequence). Findings and caveats of the study: When compared with the clonotypes that were shared by all four sorted-subset donors, the non-shared clonotypes turned out to have lower generation probabilities.

This clonotype was obtained from a man aged 18 to 29 in good health. The chain joins TRBV6-6 to TRBJ1-4, with D unresolved. Input material: naive CD4+ T cells sorted from blood. Subset specified: CD45RA+ positively selected. The CDR3 loop is CASSYSETTNEKLFF. CDR3 nucleotide sequence: TGTGCCAGCAGTTACTCGGAAACAACTAATGAAAAACTGTTTTTT.